The text below deals with one T cell receptor (beta chain). Unmatched junction bases numbered 3, after V lost 1 base and J lost 1 base. The CDR3 is made up of 16 amino acids. Germline V gene data show CDR1 as SGHNT and CDR2 as YYREEE (reference sequence). Repertoires were generated with immunoSEQ multiplex PCR, while TCRdb's copy carries only in-frame clones and drops some. This table holds approximately 150,000 clones, about 88% found once. The source of the sample is a study of blood T cell repertoires in COVID-19. Study-wide context: Specimens from acute and convalescent COVID-19 originated in the United States, Italy and Spain.

The chain combines TRBV5-4 with TRBJ2-3, with 10 bases fitting TRBD2. The sample consisted of peripheral blood. This receptor was obtained from a man in his sixties with active or convalescent COVID-19. Written as DNA, the CDR3 is TGTGCCAGCAGCTTGAAAAGCGGGGGGGGCACAGATACGCAGTATTTT. It encodes CASSLKSGGGTDTQYF.